This note documents a single T cell receptor beta chain sequence. Clones were read by immunoSEQ multiplex PCR, and TCRdb kept only the in-frame ones, dropping some. The repertoire consists of over 300,000 clones, with roughly 90% occurring once and the leading ten covering 6.5%. This sample stems from a study of blood T cell repertoires in COVID-19. Overall study: The analysed material was cDNA or gDNA that came from T cells, B-cell-depleted T cells, or PBMCs.

V shed 5 bases, J shed 6 bases, and the junction held 7 bases outside the gene matches. This CDR3 has 15 residues. The germline gives CDR1 MDHEN, CDR2 SYDVKM. Sequencing was carried out using peripheral blood. The source is a man aged 18 to 35 with active or convalescent COVID-19. This chain joins TRBV28 and TRBJ1-6; 7 bases fit TRBD1. CDR3 amino acids: CASSPPGQANSPLHF. Here the CDR3 DNA reads TGTGCCAGCAGTCCTCCAGGACAGGCTAATTCACCCCTCCACTTT.